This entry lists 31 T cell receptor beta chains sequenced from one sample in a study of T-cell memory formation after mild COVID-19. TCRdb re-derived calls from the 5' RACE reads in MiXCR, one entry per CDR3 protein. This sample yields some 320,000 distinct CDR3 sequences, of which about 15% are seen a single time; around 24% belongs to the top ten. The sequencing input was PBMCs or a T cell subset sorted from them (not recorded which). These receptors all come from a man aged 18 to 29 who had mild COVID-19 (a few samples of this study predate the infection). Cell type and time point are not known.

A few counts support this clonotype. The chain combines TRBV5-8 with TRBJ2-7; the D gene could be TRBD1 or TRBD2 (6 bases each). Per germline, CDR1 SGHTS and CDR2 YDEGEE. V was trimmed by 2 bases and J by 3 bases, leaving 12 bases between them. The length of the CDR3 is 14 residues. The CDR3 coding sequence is TGTGCCAGCAGCTTCGGCGGGACACACTACGAGCAGTACGTC. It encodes CASSFGGTHYEQYV.

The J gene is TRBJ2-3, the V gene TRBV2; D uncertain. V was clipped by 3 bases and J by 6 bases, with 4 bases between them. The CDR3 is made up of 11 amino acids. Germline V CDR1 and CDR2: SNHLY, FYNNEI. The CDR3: CASSEFDTQYF. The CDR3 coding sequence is TGTGCCAGCAGTGAGTTTGATACGCAGTATTTT.

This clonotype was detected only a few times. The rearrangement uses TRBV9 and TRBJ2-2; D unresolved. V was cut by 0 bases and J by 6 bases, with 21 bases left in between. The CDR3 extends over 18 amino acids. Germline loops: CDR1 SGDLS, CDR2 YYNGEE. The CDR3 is CASSVAPSPRMESGELFF. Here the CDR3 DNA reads TGTGCCAGCAGCGTAGCCCCCTCTCCCCGTATGGAATCCGGGGAGCTGTTTTTT.

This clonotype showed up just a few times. CDR3 in DNA: TGTGCCAGCAGCCCGGAGGGTTCCTTTCCGGATACGCAGTATTTT. This encodes CASSPEGSFPDTQYF. This chain links TRBV5-4 with TRBJ2-3; maybe TRBD2 (6 bases). Germline V lookup: CDR1 SGHNT, CDR2 YYREEE (reference sequence). Trimming removed 4 bases from V and 6 bases from J, with 18 bases in between. The CDR3 is 15 amino acids.

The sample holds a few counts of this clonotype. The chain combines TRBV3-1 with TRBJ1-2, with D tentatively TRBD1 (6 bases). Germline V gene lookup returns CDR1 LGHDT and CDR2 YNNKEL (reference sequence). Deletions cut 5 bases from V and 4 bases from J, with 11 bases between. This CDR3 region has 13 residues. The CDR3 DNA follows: TGTGCCAGCAGCTACAGGGAGGGCTATGGCTACACCTTC. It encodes CASSYREGYGYTF.

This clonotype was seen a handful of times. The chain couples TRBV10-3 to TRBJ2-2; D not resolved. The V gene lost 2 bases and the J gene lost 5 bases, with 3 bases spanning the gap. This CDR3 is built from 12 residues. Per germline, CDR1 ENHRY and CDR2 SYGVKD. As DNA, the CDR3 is TGTGCCATCAGTGAGCCGACCGGGGAGCTGTTTTTT. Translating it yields CAISEPTGELFF.

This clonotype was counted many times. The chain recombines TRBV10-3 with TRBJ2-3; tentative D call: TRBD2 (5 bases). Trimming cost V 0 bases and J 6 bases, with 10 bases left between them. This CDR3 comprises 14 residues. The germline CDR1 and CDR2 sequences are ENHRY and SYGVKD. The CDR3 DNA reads TGTGCCATCAGTGAGTCGAGGGCTGGGGATACGCAGTATTTT. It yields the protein CAISESRAGDTQYF.

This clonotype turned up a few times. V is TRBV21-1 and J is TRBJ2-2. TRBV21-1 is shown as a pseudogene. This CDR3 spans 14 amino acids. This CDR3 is CASSRRFGPGELFF. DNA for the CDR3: TGTGCCAGCAGCCGCCGGTTCGGGCCCGGGGAGCTGTTTTTT.

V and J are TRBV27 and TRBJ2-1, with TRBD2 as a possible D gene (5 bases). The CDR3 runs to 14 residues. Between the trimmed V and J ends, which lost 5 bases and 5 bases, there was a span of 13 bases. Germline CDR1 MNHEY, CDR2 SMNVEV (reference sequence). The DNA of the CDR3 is TGTGCCAGCAGTCGGGGATCCCCCAACAATGAGCAGTTCTTC. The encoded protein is CASSRGSPNNEQFF.

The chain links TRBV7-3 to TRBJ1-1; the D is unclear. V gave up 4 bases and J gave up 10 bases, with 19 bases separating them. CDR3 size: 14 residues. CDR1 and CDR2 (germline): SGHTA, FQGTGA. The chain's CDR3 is CASSSRTISPRAFF. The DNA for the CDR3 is TGTGCCAGCAGCTCCCGGACGATATCACCCCGAGCTTTCTTT. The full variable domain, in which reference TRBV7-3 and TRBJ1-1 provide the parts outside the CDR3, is GAGVSQTPSNKVTEKGKYVELRCDPISGHTALYWYRQSLGQGPEFLIYFQGTGAADDSGLPNDRFFAVRPEGSVSTLKIQRTERGDSAVYLCASSSRTISPRAFFGQGTRLTVV.

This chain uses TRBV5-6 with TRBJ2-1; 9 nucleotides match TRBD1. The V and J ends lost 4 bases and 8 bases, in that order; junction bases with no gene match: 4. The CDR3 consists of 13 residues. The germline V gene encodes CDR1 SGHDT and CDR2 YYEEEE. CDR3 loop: CASSGTGGDEQFF. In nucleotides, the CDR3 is TGTGCCAGCAGCGGTACAGGGGGCGATGAGCAGTTCTTC.

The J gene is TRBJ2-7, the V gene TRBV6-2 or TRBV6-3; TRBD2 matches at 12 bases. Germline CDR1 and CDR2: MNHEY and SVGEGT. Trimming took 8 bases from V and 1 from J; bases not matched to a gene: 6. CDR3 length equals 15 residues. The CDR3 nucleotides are TGTGCCAGCGTCAAGGGACTAGCGGGTTCCTACGAGCAGTACTTC. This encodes CASVKGLAGSYEQYF.

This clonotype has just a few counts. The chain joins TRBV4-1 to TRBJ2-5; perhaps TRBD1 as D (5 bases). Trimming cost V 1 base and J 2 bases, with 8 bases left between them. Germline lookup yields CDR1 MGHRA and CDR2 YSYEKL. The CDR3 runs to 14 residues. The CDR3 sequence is CASSQGYRQETQYF. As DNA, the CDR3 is TGCGCCAGCAGCCAAGGGTACAGGCAAGAGACCCAGTACTTC.

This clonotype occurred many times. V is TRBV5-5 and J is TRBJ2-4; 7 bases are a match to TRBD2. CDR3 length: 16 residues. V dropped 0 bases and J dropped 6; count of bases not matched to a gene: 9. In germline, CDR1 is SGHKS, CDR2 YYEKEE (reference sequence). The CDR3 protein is CASSLAWVASGNIQYF. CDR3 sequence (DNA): TGTGCCAGCAGCTTGGCCTGGGTGGCTAGCGGAAACATTCAGTACTTC.

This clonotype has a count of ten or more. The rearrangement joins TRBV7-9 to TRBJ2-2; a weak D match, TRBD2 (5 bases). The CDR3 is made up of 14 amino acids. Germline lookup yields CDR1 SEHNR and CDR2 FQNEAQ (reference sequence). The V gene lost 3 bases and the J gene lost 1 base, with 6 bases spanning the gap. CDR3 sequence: CASSFAGNTGELFF. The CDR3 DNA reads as TGTGCCAGCAGCTTCGCGGGGAACACCGGGGAGCTGTTTTTT. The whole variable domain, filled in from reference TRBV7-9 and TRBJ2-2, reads DTGVSQNPRHKITKRGQNVTFRCDPISEHNRLYWYRQTLGQGPEFLTYFQNEAQLEKSRLLSDRFSAERPKGSFSTLEIQRTEQGDSAMYLCASSFAGNTGELFFGEGSRLTVL.

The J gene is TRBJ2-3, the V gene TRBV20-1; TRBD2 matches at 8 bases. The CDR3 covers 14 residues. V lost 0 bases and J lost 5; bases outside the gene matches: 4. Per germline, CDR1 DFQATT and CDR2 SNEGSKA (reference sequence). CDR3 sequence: CSARDGGAIDTQYF. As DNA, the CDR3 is TGCAGTGCTAGAGACGGGGGGGCGATAGATACGCAGTATTTT.

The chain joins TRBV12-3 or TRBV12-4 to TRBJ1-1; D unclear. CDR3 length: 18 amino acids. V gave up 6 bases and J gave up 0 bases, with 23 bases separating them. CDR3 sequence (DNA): TGTGCCAGCAGGGGCAGGCACCAGGTTTCGACCATGAACACTGAAGCTTTCTTT. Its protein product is CASRGRHQVSTMNTEAFF.

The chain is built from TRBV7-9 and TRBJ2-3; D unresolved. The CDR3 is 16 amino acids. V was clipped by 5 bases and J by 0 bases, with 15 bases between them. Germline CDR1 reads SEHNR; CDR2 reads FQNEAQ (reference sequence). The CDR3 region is CASSTVAGVSTDTQYF. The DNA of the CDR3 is TGTGCCAGCAGCACCGTCGCTGGGGTGAGCACAGATACGCAGTATTTT.

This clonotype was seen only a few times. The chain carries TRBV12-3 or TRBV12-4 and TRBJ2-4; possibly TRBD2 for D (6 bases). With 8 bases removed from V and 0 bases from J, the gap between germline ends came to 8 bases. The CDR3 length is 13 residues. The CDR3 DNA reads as TGTGCCAGCGGGGACTTAGCCAAAAACATTCAGTACTTC. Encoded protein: CASGDLAKNIQYF.

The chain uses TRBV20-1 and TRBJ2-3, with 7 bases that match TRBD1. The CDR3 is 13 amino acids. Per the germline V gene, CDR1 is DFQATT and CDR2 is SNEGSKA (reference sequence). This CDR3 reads CSLGQASTDTQYF. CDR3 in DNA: TGCAGCCTAGGACAGGCCTCCACAGATACGCAGTATTTT.

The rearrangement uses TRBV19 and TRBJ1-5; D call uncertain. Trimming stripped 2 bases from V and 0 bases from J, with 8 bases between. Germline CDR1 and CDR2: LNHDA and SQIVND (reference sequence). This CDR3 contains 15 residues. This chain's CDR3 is CASSIRDHSNQPQHF. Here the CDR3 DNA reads TGTGCCAGTAGTATAAGGGATCATAGCAATCAGCCCCAGCATTTT. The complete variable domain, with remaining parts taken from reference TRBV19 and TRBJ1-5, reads DGGITQSPKYLFRKEGQNVTLSCEQNLNHDAMYWYRQDPGQGLRLIYYSQIVNDFQKGDIAEGYSVSREKKESFPLTVTSAQKNPTAFYLCASSIRDHSNQPQHFGDGTRLSIL.

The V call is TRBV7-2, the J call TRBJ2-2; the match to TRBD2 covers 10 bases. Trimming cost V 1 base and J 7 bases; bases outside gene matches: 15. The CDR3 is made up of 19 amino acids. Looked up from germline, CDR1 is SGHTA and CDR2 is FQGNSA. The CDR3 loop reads CASSLEALRGLAVHGELFF. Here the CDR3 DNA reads TGTGCCAGCAGCTTAGAAGCCCTTCGTGGACTAGCGGTTCACGGGGAGCTGTTTTTT.

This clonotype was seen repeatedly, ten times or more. CDR3 sequence (DNA): TGTGCCAGCAGTTACGGACAGGGTTGGTACAATGAGCAGTTCTTC. This encodes CASSYGQGWYNEQFF. The chain carries TRBV12-3 or TRBV12-4 and TRBJ2-1, with 8 bases lining up with TRBD1. The junction had 6 bases not matched to a gene; V was cut back by 4 bases and J by 4 bases. This CDR3 contains 15 residues.

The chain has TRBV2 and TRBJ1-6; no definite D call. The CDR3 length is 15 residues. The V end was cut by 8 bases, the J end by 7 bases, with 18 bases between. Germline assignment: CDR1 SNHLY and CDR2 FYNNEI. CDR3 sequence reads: CASADLGGGNSPLHF. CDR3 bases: TGTGCCAGCGCTGACCTGGGTGGCGGGAATTCACCCCTCCACTTT.

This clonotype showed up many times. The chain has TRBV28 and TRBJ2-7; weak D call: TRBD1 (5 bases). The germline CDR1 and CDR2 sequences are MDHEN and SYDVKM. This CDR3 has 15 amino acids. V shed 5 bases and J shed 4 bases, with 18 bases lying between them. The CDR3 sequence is CASSDTLGAFYEQYV. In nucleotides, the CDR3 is TGTGCCAGCAGTGACACCTTAGGGGCCTTTTACGAGCAGTACGTC.

The CDR3 protein is CASSQGRGGTGETQYF. The DNA of the CDR3 is TGTGCCAGCAGCCAGGGTCGTGGTGGGACTGGAGAGACCCAGTACTTC. The chain couples TRBV4-2 to TRBJ2-5; D is possibly TRBD2 (6 bases). Germline V gives CDR1 LGHNA, CDR2 YNFKEQ. V lost 3 bases to trimming and J lost 4 bases, with 18 bases between them. The CDR3 extends over 16 amino acids.

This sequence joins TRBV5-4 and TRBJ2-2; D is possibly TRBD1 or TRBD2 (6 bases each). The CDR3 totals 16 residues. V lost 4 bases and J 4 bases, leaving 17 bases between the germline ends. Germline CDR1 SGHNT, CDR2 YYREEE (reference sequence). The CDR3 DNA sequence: TGTGCCAGCAGCAAAACAGGGAACGGGGGCACCGGGGAGCTGTTTTTT. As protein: CASSKTGNGGTGELFF. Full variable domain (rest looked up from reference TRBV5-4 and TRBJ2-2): ETGVTQSPTHLIKTRGQQVTLRCSSQSGHNTVSWYQQALGQGPQFIFQYYREEENGRGNFPPRFSGLQFPNYSSELNVNALELDDSALYLCASSKTGNGGTGELFFGEGSRLTVL.

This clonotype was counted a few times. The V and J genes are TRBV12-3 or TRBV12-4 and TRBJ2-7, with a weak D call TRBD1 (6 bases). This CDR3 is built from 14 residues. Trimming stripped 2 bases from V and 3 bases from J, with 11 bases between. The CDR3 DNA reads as TGTGCCAGCAGTTTAAAAGGGACAAGCTACGAGCAGTACTTC. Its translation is CASSLKGTSYEQYF.

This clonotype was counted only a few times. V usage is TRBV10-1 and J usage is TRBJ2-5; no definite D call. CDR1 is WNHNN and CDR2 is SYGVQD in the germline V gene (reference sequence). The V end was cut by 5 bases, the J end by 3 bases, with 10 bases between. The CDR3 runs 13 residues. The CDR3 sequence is CASSRRVEETQYF. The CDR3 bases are TGCGCCAGCAGTCGCCGGGTAGAAGAGACCCAGTACTTC.

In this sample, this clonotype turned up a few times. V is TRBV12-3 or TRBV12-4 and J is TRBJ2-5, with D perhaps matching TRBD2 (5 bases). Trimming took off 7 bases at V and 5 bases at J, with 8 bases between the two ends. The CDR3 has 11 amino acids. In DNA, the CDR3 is TGTGCCAGCACGGGGAGCGAGACCCAGTACTTC. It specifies CASTGSETQYF.

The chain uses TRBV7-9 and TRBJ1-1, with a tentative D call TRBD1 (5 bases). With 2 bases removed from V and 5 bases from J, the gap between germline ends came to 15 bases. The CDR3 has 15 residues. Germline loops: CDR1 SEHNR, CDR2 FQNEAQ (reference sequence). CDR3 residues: CASSLYGGTSTEAFF. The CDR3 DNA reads TGTGCCAGCAGCTTATATGGGGGGACGAGTACTGAAGCTTTCTTT.